Below are 2 T cell receptor beta chains sequenced from a single sample in a study of neurological immune-mediated disorders. TCRdb reanalysed the 5' RACE reads using MiXCR and keeps one entry per CDR3 protein. The data hold 50,000 to 55,000 distinct CDR3 sequences, with 10% observed a single time. The sequenced sample was PBMCs. These receptors all come from a man between 65 and 85 years old with HTLV-1-associated myelopathy (HAM/TSP).

The table lists this clonotype with many counts. This chain joins TRBV7-2 and TRBJ2-5; D possibly matches TRBD1 or TRBD2 (5 bases each). The CDR3 extends over 14 amino acids. CDR1 SGHTA and CDR2 FQGNSA come from the germline V gene. The V end lost 3 bases, the J end lost 4 bases, and 12 bases lay between the germline ends. The CDR3 loop is CASSLSGAGETQYF. The CDR3 DNA reads as TGTGCCAGCAGCTTGTCCGGGGCCGGAGAGACCCAGTACTTC.

The chain uses TRBV7-6 and TRBJ2-5; D call uncertain. V was trimmed by 1 base and J by 9 bases, leaving 12 bases between them. This CDR3 is built from 13 residues. Looked up from germline, CDR1 is SGHVS and CDR2 is FNYEAQ. In DNA, the CDR3 is TGTGCCAGCAGCTTAGGCCGCTCGTACCCCCAGTACTTC. As protein: CASSLGRSYPQYF.